Each of the 8 T cell receptor beta chains below was sequenced from the same sample in a study of cytomegalovirus exposure and HLA in healthy donors. Researchers ran the PCR with 60 Vbeta and 13 Jbeta primers. The assay was immunoSEQ multiplex PCR, and TCRdb's table has in-frame clones only and misses some. The sample includes some 150,000 clones, roughly 78% of them seen just once. Sequencing was performed on PBMCs. The source is a man aged 40-49 years in good health and CMV-seropositive.

V is TRBV6-6 and J is TRBJ1-5; 7 bases fit TRBD1. Germline V CDR1 and CDR2: MNHNY, SVGAGI (reference sequence). V was pared by 2 bases and J by 11 bases, with 15 bases of the junction left unmatched. The CDR3 has 16 residues. The CDR3 is CASSYRGGQEVGAQHF. The CDR3 DNA follows: TGTGCCAGCAGTTACAGGGGAGGACAGGAGGTAGGAGCCCAGCATTTT.

This chain links TRBV18 with TRBJ1-2, with D perhaps matching TRBD1 (6 bases). The CDR3 loop spans 16 amino acids. CDR1 is KGHSH and CDR2 is LQKENI in the germline V gene. Trimming cost V 3 bases and J 1 base, with 15 bases left between them. For the CDR3, the DNA is TGTGCCAGCTCACCGGGGGCAGCACTCTATAACTATGGCTACACCTTC. Its protein product is CASSPGAALYNYGYTF.

The CDR3 is CASSQDRGGAVNEKLFF. The CDR3 DNA sequence: TGTGCCAGCAGCCAAGATCGGGGGGGCGCCGTGAATGAAAAACTGTTTTTT. The chain carries TRBV14 and TRBJ1-4, with D perhaps TRBD1 (6 bases). The V and J ends lost 0 bases and 5 bases respectively, with 16 bases between them. The CDR3 has 17 residues. CDR1 and CDR2 from the germline V gene are SGHDN and FVKESK.

The chain couples TRBV5-1 to TRBJ1-2, with D possibly being TRBD1 (5 bases). Trimming pared 4 bases from V and 0 bases from J, leaving 16 bases between. The CDR3 sequence is 16 residues long. Germline CDR1 SGHRS, CDR2 YFSETQ. The DNA for the CDR3 is TGCGCCAGCAGCGAGGCCCAGGGTATTCCTAACTATGGCTACACCTTC. Its protein product is CASSEAQGIPNYGYTF.

There are a few counts of this clone. The chain recombines TRBV28 with TRBJ1-1, with D unresolved. This CDR3 is built from 14 residues. The V gene's germline CDR1 is MDHEN and CDR2 SYDVKM. The V end was cut by 2 bases, the J end by 2 bases, with 9 bases between. The CDR3 is CASSLTEGNTEAFF. CDR3 DNA sequence: TGTGCCAGCAGTTTAACAGAAGGAAACACTGAAGCTTTCTTT.

This clone was picked up one time. The chain recombines TRBV5-1 with TRBJ2-3; a weak D match, TRBD2 (6 bases). This CDR3 spans 16 amino acids. Deletions cut 4 bases from V and 3 bases from J, with 18 bases between. In germline, CDR1 is SGHRS, CDR2 YFSETQ. The CDR3 is CASSPDAAGTTDTQYF. The CDR3 DNA sequence: TGCGCCAGCAGCCCCGACGCGGCAGGGACTACAGATACGCAGTATTTT.

The chain recombines TRBV20-1 with TRBJ1-2; maybe TRBD1 (5 bases). CDR3 length: 11 amino acids. The V and J ends lost 5 bases and 3 bases respectively, with 7 bases between them. CDR1 DFQATT and CDR2 SNEGSKA come from the germline V gene (reference sequence). The chain's CDR3 is CSAETDYGYTF. The CDR3 nucleotides read TGCAGTGCTGAGACAGACTATGGCTACACCTTC.

This clone has just a few counts. The CDR3 protein is CAISESVAQGREKLFF. The DNA of the CDR3 is TGTGCCATCAGTGAGTCGGTAGCCCAGGGGCGTGAAAAACTGTTTTTT. This chain joins TRBV10-3 and TRBJ1-4; perhaps TRBD1 as D (6 bases). Per germline, CDR1 ENHRY and CDR2 SYGVKD. This CDR3 is built from 16 residues. V shed 0 bases and J shed 7 bases, with 15 bases lying between them.